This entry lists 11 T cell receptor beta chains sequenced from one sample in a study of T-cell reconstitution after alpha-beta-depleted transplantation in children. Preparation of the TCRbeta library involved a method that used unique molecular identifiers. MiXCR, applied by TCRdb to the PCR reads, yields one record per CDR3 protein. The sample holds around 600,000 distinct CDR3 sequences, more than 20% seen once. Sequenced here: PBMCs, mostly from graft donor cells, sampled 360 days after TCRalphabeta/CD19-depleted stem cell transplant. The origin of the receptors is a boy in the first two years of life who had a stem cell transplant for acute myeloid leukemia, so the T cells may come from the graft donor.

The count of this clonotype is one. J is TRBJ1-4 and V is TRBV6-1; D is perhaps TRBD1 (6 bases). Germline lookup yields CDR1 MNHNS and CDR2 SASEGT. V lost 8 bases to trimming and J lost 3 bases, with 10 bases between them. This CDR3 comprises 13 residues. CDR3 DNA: TGTGCCAGCCGGACAGCGGCTAATGAAAAACTGTTTTTT. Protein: CASRTAANEKLFF.

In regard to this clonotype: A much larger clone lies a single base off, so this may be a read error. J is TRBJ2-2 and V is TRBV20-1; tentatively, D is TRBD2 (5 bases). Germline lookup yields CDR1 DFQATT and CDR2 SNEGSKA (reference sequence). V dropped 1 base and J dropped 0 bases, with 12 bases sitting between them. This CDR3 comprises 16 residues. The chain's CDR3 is CSARGGEGANTGELFF. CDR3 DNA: TGCAGTGCTAGAGGAGGCGAGGGAGCGAACACCGGGGAGCTGTTTTTT.

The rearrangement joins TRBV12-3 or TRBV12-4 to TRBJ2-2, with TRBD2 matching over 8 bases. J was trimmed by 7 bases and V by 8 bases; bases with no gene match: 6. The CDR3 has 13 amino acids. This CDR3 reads CASCPGLVGELFF. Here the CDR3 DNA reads TGTGCCAGCTGCCCGGGACTAGTCGGGGAGCTGTTTTTT.

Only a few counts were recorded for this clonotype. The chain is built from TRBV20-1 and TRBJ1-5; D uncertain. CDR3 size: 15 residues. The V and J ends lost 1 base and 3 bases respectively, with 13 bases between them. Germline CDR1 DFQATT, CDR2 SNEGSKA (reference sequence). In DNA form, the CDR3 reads TGCAGTGCTAGAGGTCTGCGGGGTCACAATCAGCCCCAGCATTTT. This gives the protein CSARGLRGHNQPQHF.

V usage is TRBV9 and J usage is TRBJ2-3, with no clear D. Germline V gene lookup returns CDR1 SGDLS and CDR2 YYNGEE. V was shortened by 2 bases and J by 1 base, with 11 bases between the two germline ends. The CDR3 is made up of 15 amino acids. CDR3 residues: CASSVPPSGTDTQYF. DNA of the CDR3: TGTGCCAGCAGCGTTCCTCCCAGCGGCACAGATACGCAGTATTTT.

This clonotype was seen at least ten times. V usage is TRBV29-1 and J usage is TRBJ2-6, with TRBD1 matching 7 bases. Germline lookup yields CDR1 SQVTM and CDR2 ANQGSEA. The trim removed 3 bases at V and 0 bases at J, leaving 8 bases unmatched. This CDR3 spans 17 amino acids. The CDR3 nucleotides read TGCAGCGTTGATTCGGACAGGTCAAGCTCTGGGGCCAACGTCCTGACTTTC. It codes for CSVDSDRSSSGANVLTF.

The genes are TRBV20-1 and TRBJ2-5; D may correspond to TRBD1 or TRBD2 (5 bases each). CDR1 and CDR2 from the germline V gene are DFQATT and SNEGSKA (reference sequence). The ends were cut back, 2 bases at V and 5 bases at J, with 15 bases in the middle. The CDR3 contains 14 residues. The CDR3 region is CSARLGVLGETQYF. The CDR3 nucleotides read TGCAGTGCTAGATTGGGGGTCCTCGGGGAGACCCAGTACTTC.

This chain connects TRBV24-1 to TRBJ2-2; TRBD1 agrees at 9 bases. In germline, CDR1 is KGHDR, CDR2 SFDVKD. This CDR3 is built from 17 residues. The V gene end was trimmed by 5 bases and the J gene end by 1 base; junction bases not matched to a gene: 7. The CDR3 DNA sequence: TGTGCCACCAGTGGTTCCGGGACAGGGTTGAACACCGGGGAGCTGTTTTTT. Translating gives CATSGSGTGLNTGELFF.

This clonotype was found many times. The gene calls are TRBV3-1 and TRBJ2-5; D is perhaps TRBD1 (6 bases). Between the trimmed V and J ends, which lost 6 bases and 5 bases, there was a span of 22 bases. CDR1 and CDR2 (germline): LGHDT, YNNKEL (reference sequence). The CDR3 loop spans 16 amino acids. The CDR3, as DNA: TGTGCCAGCAGGACCGATACAGGGATTGATGGGGAGACCCAGTACTTC. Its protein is CASRTDTGIDGETQYF.

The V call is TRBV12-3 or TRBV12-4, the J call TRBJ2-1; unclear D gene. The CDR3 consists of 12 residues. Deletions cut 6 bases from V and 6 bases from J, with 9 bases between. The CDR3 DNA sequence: TGTGCCAGCAGATTGGAAATCAATGAGCAGTTCTTC. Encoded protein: CASRLEINEQFF.

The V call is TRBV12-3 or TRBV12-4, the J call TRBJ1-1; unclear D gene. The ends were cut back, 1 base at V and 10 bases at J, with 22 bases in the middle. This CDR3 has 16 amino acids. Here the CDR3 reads CASSLEPYTRVGRAFF. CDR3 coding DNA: TGTGCCAGCAGTTTAGAGCCCTATACGAGGGTTGGACGAGCTTTCTTT.